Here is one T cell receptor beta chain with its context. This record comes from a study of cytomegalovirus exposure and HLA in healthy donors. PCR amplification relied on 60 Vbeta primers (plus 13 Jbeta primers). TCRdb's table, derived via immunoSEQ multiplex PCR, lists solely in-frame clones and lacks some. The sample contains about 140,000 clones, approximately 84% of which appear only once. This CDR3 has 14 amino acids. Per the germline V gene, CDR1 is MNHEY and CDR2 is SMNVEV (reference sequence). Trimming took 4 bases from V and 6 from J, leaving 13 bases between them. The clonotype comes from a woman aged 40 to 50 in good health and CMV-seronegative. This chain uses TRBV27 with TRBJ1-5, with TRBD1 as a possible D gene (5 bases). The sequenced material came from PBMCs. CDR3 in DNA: TGTGCCAGCAGTTCCCGACAGCGCGGTCAGCCCCAGCATTTT. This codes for CASSSRQRGQPQHF.